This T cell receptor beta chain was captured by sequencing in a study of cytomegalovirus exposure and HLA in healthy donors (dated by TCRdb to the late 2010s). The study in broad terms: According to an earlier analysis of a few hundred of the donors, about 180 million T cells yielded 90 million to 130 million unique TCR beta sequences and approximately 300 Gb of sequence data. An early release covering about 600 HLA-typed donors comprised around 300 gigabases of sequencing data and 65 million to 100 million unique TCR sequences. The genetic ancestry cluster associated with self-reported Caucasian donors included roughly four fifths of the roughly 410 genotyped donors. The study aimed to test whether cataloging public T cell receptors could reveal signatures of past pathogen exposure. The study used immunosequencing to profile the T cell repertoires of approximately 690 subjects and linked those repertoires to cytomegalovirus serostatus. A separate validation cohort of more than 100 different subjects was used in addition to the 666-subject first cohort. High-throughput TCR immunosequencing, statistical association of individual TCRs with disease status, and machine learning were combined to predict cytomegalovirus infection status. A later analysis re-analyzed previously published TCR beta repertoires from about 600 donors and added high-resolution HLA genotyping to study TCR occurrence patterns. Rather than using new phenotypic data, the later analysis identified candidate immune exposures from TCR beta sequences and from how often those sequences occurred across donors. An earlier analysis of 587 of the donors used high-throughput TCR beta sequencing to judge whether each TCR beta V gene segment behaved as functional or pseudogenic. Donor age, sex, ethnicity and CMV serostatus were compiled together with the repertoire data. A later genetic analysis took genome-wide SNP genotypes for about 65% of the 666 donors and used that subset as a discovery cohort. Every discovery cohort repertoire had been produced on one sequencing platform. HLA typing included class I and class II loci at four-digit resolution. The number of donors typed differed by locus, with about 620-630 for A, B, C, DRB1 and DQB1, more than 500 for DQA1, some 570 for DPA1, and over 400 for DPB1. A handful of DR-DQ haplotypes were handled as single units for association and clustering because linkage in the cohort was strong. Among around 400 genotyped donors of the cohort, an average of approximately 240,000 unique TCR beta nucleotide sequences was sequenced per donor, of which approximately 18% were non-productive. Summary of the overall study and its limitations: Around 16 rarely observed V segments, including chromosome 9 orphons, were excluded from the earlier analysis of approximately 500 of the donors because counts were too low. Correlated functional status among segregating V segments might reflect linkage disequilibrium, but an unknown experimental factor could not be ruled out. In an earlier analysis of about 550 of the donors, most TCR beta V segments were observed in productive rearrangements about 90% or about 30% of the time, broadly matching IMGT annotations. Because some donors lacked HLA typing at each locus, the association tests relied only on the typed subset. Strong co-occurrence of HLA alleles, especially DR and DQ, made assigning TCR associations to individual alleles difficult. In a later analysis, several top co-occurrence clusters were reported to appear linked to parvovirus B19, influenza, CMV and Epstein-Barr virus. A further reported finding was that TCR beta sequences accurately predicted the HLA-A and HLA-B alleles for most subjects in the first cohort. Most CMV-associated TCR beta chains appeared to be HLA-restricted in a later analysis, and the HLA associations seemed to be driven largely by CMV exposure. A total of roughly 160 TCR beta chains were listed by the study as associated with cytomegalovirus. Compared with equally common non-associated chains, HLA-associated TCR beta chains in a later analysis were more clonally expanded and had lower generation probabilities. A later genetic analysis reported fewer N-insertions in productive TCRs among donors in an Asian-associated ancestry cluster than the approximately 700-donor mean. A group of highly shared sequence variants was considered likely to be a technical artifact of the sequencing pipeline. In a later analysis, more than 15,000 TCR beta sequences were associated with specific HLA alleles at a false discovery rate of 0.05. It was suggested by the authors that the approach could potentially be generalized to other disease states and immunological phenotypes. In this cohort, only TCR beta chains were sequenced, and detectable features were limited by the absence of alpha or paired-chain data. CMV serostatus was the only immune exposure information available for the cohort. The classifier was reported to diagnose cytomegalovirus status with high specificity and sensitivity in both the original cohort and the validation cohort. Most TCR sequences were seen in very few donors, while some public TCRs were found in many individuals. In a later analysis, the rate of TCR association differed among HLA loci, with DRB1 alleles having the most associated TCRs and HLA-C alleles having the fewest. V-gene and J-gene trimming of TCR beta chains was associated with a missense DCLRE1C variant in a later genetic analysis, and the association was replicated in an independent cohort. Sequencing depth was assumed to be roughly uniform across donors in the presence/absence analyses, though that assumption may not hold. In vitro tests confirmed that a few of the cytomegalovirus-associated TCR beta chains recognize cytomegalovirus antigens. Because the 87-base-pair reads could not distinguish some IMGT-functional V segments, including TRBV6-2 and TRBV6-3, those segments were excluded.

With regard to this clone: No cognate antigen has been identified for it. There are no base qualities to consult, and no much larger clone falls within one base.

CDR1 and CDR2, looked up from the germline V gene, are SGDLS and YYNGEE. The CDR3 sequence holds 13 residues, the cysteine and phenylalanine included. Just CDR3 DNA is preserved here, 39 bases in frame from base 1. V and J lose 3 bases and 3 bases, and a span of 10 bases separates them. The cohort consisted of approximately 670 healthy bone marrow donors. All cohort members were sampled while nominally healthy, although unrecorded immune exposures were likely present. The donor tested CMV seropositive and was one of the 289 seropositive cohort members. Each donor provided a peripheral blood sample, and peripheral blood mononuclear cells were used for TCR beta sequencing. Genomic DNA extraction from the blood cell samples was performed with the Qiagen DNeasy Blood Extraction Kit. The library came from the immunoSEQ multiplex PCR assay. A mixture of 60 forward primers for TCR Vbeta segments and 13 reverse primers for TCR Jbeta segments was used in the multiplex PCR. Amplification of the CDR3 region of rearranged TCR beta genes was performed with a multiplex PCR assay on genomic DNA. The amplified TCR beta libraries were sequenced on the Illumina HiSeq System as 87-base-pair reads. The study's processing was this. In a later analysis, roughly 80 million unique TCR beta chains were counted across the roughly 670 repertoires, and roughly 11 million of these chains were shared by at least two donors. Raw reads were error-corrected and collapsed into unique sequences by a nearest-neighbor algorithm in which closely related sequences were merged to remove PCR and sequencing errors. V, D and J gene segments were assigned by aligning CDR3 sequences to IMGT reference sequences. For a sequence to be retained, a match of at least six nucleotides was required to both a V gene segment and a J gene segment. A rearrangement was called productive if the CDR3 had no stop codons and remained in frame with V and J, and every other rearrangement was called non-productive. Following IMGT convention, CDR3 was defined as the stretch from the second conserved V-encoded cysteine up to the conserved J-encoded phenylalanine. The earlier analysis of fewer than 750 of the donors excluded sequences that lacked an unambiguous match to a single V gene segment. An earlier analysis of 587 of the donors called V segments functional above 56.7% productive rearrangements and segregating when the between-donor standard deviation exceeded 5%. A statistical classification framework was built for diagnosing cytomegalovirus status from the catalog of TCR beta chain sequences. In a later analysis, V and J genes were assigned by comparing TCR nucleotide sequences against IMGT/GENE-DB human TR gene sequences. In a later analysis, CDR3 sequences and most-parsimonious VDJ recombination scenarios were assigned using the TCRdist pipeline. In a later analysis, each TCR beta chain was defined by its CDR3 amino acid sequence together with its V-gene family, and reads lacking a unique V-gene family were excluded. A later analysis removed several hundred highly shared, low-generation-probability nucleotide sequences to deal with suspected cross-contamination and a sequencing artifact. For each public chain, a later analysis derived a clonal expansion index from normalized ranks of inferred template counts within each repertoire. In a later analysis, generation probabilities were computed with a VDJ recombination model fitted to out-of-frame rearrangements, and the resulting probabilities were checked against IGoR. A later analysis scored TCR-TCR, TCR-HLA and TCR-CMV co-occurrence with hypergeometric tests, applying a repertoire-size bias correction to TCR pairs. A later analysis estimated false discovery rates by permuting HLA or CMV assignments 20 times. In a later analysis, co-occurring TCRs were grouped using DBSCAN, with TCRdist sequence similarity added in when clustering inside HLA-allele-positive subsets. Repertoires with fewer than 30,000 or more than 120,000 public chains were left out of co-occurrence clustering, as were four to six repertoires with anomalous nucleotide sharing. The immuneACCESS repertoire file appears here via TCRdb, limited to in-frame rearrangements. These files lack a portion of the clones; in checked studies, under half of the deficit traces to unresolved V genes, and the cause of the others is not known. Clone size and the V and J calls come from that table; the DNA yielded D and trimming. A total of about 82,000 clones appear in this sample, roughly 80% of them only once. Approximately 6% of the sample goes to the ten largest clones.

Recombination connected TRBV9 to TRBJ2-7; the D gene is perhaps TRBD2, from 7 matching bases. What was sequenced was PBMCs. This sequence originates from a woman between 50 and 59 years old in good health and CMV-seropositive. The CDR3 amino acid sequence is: CASSGRGGYEQYF. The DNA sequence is TGTGCCAGCAGCGGGAGGGGGGGCTACGAGCAGTACTTC.